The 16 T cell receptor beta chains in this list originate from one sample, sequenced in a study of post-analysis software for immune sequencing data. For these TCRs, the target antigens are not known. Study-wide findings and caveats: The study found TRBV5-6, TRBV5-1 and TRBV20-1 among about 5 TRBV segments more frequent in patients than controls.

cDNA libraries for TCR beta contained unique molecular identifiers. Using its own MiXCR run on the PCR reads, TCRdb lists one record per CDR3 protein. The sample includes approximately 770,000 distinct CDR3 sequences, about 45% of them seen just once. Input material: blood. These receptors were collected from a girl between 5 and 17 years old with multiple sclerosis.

The DNA for the CDR3 is TGTGCCAGCAGTCCCCAGACCAGGCGGAACACTGAAGCTTTCTTT. This sequence encodes CASSPQTRRNTEAFF. The gene calls are TRBV28 and TRBJ1-1; D ambiguous. The CDR3 consists of 15 residues. CDR1 and CDR2 (germline): MDHEN, SYDVKM. V lost 5 bases, J lost 1 base, and 14 bases lay in between.

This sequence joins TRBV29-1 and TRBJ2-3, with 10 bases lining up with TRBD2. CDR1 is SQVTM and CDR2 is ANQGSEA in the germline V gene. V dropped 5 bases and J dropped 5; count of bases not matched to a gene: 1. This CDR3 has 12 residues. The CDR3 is CSVRTSGDTQYF. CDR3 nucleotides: TGCAGCGTTCGGACTAGCGGAGATACGCAGTATTTT.

In DNA, the CDR3 is TGTGCCAGCAGTTTTAATTCCCCACTAGCGGGAGCGGACAATGAGCAGTTCTTC. Its protein product is CASSFNSPLAGADNEQFF. J is TRBJ2-1 and V is TRBV12-3 or TRBV12-4; 11 nucleotides agree with TRBD2. The trim removed 3 bases at V and 5 bases at J, leaving 12 bases unmatched. The CDR3 is made up of 18 amino acids.

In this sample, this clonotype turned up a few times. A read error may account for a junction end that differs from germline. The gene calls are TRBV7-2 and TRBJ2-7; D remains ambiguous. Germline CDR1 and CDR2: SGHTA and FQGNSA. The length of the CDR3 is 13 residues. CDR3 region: CASSLDSNYGQYF. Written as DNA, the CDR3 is TGTGCCAGCAGCTTAGACAGCAACTACGGGCAGTACTTC.

CDR3 in DNA: TGCAGCGTTGATCGGGCAGGGGACTACACCTTC. This codes for CSVDRAGDYTF. The chain recombines TRBV29-1 with TRBJ1-2; maybe TRBD1 (6 bases). V lost 3 bases and J 10 bases, leaving 12 bases between the germline ends. There are 11 residues in the CDR3. Germline-derived CDR1 and CDR2 are SQVTM and ANQGSEA.

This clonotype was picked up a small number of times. Here the CDR3 DNA reads TGTGCCAGCACCTACCGGACAGGGGGAGAGACCCAGTACTTC. This translates into CASTYRTGGETQYF. The V and J genes are TRBV6-2 or TRBV6-3 and TRBJ2-5; 10 bases agree with TRBD1. Germline values: CDR1 MNHEY, CDR2 SVGEGT. V lost 7 bases to trimming and J lost 4 bases; unmatched junction nucleotides: 6. The CDR3 has 14 residues.

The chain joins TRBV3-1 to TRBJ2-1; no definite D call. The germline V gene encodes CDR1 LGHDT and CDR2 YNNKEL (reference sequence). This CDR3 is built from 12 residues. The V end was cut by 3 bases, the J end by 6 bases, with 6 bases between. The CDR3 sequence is CASSHQSNEQFF. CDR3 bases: TGTGCCAGCAGCCACCAATCCAATGAGCAGTTCTTC.

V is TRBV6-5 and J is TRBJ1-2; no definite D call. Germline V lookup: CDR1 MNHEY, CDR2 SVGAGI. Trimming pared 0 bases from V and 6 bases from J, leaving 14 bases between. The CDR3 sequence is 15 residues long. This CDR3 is CASSYSMGTRNGYTF. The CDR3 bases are TGTGCCAGCAGTTACTCTATGGGAACGAGGAATGGCTACACCTTC.

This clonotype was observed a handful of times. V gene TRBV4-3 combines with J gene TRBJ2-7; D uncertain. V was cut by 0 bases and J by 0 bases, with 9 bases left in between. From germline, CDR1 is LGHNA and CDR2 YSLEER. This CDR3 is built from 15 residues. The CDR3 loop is CASSQDIVGSYEQYF. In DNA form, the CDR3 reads TGCGCCAGCAGCCAAGATATTGTCGGCTCCTACGAGCAGTACTTC.

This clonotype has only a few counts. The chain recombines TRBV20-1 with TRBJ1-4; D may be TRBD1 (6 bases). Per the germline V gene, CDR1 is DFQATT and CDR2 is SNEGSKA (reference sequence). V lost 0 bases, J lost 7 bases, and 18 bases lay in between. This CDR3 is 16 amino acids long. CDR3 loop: CSARDRMGGAGEKLFF. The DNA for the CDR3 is TGCAGTGCTAGAGATCGTATGGGGGGCGCCGGTGAAAAACTGTTTTTT.

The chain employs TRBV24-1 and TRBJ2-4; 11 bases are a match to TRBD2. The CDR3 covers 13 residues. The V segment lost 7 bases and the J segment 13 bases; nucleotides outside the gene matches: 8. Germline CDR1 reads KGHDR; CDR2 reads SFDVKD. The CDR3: CATSPTSGSRQYF. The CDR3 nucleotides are TGTGCCACCAGCCCTACTAGCGGGAGCCGGCAGTACTTC.

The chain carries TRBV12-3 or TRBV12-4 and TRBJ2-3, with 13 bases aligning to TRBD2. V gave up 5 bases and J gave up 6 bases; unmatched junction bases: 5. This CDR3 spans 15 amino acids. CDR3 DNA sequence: TGTGCCAGCAGTCCTACTAGCGGGAGGGTCGATACGCAGTATTTT. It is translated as CASSPTSGRVDTQYF.

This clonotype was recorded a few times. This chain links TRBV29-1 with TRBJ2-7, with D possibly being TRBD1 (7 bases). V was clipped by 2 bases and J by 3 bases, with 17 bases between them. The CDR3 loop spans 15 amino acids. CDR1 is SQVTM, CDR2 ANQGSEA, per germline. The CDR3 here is CSVEKGGTVGYEQYF. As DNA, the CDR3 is TGCAGCGTTGAAAAAGGAGGGACAGTCGGCTACGAGCAGTACTTC.

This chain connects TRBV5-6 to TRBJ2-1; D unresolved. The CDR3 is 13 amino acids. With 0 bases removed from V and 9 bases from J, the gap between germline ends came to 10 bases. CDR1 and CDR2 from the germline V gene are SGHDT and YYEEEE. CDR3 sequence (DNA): TGTGCCAGCAGCTTGGTTCCCTACGGTGAGCAGTTCTTC. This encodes CASSLVPYGEQFF. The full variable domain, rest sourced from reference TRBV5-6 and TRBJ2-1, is DAGVTQSPTHLIKTRGQQVTLRCSPKSGHDTVSWYQQALGQGPQFIFQYYEEEERQRGNFPDRFSGHQFPNYSSELNVNALLLGDSALYLCASSLVPYGEQFFGPGTRLTVL.

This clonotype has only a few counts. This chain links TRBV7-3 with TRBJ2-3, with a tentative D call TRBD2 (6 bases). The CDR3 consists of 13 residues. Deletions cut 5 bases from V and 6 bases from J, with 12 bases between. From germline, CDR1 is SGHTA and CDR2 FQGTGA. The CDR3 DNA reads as TGTGCCAGCAGCAATAGCGGAGCGGATACGCAGTATTTT. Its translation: CASSNSGADTQYF.

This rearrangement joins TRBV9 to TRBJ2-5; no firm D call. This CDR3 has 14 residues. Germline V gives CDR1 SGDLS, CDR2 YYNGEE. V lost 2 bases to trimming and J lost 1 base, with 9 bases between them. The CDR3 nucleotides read TGTGCCAGCAGCGTCGGCCATACCCAAGAGACCCAGTACTTC. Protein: CASSVGHTQETQYF. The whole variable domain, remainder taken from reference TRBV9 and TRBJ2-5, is DSGVTQTPKHLITATGQRVTLRCSPRSGDLSVYWYQQSLDQGLQFLIQYYNGEERAKGNILERFSAQQFPDLHSELNLSSLELGDSALYFCASSVGHTQETQYFGPGTRLLVL.